This is a list of T cell receptor beta chains from one sample in a study of identical twins. TCRdb analysed the 5' RACE reads with MiXCR anew, one entry per CDR3 protein. The sample contains fewer than 500,000 distinct CDR3 sequences, about 13% of which appear only once. These data also featured in a second study, about yellow fever vaccine responses in identical twins.

Sequencing was performed on CD4+ T cells sorted from blood. The receptors here all came from a woman under 30 in good health. Each CDR3 is given with its conserved first and last residue. The D gene is left open where the match is weak. For some rows the clone size is stated as once, few or many, or as a class when expanded; others skip it.

>many|TRBV5-1|TRBD2|TRBJ2-7
CASSSSGTSGSEQYF
TGCGCCAGCAGCTCTTCCGGGACTAGCGGGAGCGAGCAGTACTTC
>-|TRBV27|-|TRBJ1-6
CASSRDWGNSPLHF
TGTGCCAGCAGTCGGGACTGGGGGAATTCACCCCTCCACTTT
>few|TRBV13|TRBD2|TRBJ2-1
CASSSGTKGSNEQFF
TGTGCCAGCAGCTCCGGGACTAAGGGGTCAAATGAGCAGTTCTTC
>few|TRBV12-3/TRBV12-4|-|TRBJ2-1
CASRGSWGYNEQFF
TGTGCCAGCCGAGGGTCCTGGGGATACAATGAGCAGTTCTTC
>-|TRBV7-2|TRBD2|TRBJ2-1
CASSSYFGTSANEQFF
TGTGCCAGCAGCTCCTACTTCGGGACTAGTGCCAATGAGCAGTTCTTC
>few|TRBV7-9|-|TRBJ2-3
CASSALSADTQYF
TGTGCCAGCAGCGCCCTATCTGCGGATACGCAGTATTTT
>-|TRBV20-1|TRBD1|TRBJ2-7
CSAHDPRQGPYEQYF
TGCAGTGCCCACGACCCCCGACAGGGGCCCTACGAGCAGTACTTC
>-|TRBV28|TRBD2|TRBJ2-1
CASTLSAGGREQFF
TGTGCCAGCACCCTCTCGGCGGGGGGAAGGGAGCAGTTCTTC
>few|TRBV20-1|TRBD1|TRBJ2-3
CSATRTGGYTDTQYF
TGCAGTGCGACCAGGACAGGAGGATACACAGATACGCAGTATTTT
>few|TRBV10-3|TRBD1|TRBJ2-3
CAIRPGQGNTDTQYF
TGTGCCATCAGGCCCGGACAGGGAAACACAGATACGCAGTATTTT
>-|TRBV4-1|TRBD1|TRBJ2-1
CASSQVHRGLNEQFF
TGCGCCAGCAGCCAAGTGCACAGGGGCCTTAATGAGCAGTTCTTC
>-|TRBV27|-|TRBJ1-1
CASSYGGGEAFF
TGTGCCAGCAGTTATGGGGGCGGTGAAGCTTTCTTT
>-|TRBV2|TRBD1|TRBJ2-7
CASRLPGQGSYEQYF
TGTGCCAGCAGACTCCCGGGACAGGGGTCCTACGAGCAGTACTTC
>many|TRBV5-1|TRBD2|TRBJ2-3
CASSLLAGQDTQYF
TGCGCCAGCAGCTTGCTAGCGGGGCAAGATACGCAGTATTTT
>many|TRBV10-3|TRBD2|TRBJ2-1
CALRGTSGSNEQFF
TGTGCCCTACGGGGGACTAGCGGGAGCAATGAGCAGTTCTTC
>few|TRBV6-6|-|TRBJ2-3
CASRRGADTQYF
TGTGCCAGCAGGAGGGGGGCAGATACGCAGTATTTT
>-|TRBV6-1|TRBD1|TRBJ2-5
CASSEARQGGRRDGTQYF
TGTGCCAGCAGTGAAGCCCGACAGGGCGGAAGACGCGACGGGACCCAGTACTTC
>-|TRBV20-1|-|TRBJ1-5
CSARSGNQPQHF
TGCAGTGCTAGGTCGGGGAATCAGCCCCAGCATTTT
>-|TRBV18|-|TRBJ2-5
CASSQGDVYEETQYF
TGTGCCAGCTCCCAGGGAGACGTATATGAGGAGACCCAGTACTTC
>-|TRBV4-1|-|TRBJ2-3
CASSQEGLGFADTQYF
TGCGCCAGCAGCCAAGAAGGGTTAGGGTTCGCAGATACGCAGTATTTT
>few|TRBV11-2|-|TRBJ1-6
CASSRNRVGDEYNSPLHF
TGTGCCAGCAGCCGGAACAGGGTAGGGGATGAATATAATTCACCCCTCCACTTT
>few|TRBV24-1|TRBD1|TRBJ2-1
CATSDPGDRDSDEQFF
TGTGCCACCAGTGATCCCGGGGACAGGGATTCGGATGAGCAGTTCTTC
>-|TRBV20-1|-|TRBJ2-3
CSAIYSGAHTQYF
TGCAGTGCTATATATTCAGGGGCGCATACGCAGTATTTT
>few|TRBV7-2|-|TRBJ2-7
CASSPMGTSYEQYF
TGTGCCAGCAGCCCCATGGGCACCTCCTACGAGCAGTACTTC
>-|TRBV7-8|TRBD2|TRBJ2-7
CASSPASGLYEQYF
TGTGCCAGCAGTCCAGCTAGCGGCCTTTACGAGCAGTACTTC
>many|TRBV6-2/TRBV6-3|TRBD2|TRBJ2-5
CASELAGVETQYF
TGTGCCAGCGAGCTAGCGGGAGTTGAGACCCAGTACTTC
>-|TRBV27|-|TRBJ2-7
CASSPDGSSYEQYF
TGTGCCAGCAGTCCGGACGGGAGCTCCTACGAGCAGTACTTC
>few|TRBV7-2|-|TRBJ2-2
CASSPRLAGELFF
TGTGCCAGCAGCCCCCGACTAGCCGGGGAGCTGTTTTTT
>few|TRBV15|-|TRBJ2-3
CATSRESDTQYF
TGTGCCACCAGCAGAGAGTCAGATACGCAGTATTTT
>few|TRBV10-2|TRBD1|TRBJ2-7
CASSETGAYEQYF
TGCGCCAGCAGTGAGACAGGGGCCTACGAGCAGTACTTC
>few|TRBV20-1|-|TRBJ2-1
CSARPPQGYNEQFF
TGCAGTGCCCGTCCGCCTCAGGGGTACAATGAGCAGTTCTTC
>many|TRBV29-1|TRBD2|TRBJ2-1
CSVDPGLAGVYEQFF
TGCAGCGTTGACCCGGGACTAGCGGGAGTGTATGAGCAGTTCTTC
>few|TRBV5-1|-|TRBJ2-5
CASSPGGVSETQYF
TGCGCCAGCAGCCCCGGCGGGGTGTCCGAGACCCAGTACTTC
>-|TRBV11-2|TRBD2|TRBJ2-7
CASSSLQTSGPYEQYF
TGTGCCAGCAGCTCCCTCCAGACTAGCGGACCCTACGAGCAGTACTTC
>-|TRBV12-3/TRBV12-4|TRBD1|TRBJ1-1
CASSYQGGSTEAFF
TGTGCCAGCAGTTATCAGGGGGGAAGCACTGAAGCTTTCTTT
>-|TRBV20-1|TRBD2|TRBJ2-7
CSAGPLGAGGPEQYF
TGCAGTGCTGGGCCGCTCGGGGCGGGGGGGCCCGAGCAGTACTTC
>-|TRBV10-3|-|TRBJ2-3
CAARDGGDTQYF
TGTGCCGCGCGGGATGGGGGGGATACGCAGTATTTT
>-|TRBV29-1|TRBD1|TRBJ1-5
CSVGTGADQPQHF
TGCAGCGTCGGGACAGGCGCAGATCAGCCCCAGCATTTT
>few|TRBV20-1|-|TRBJ1-1
CSATRGRAEAFF
TGCAGTGCTACCCGGGGGAGGGCTGAAGCTTTCTTT
>few|TRBV5-1|-|TRBJ2-7
CASSRPGDEQYF
TGCGCCAGCAGCCGCCCCGGGGACGAGCAGTACTTC